This T cell receptor beta chain was obtained from a study of shared T cell receptors in the human thymus. The V gene's germline CDR1 is MNHNY and CDR2 SVGAGI (reference sequence). The CDR3 runs to 15 residues. Losses at the gene ends were 8 bases for V and 2 bases for J; bases not matched to a gene: 8. TCRdb keeps only in-frame clones here, not all; method: immunoSEQ multiplex PCR. Of about 540,000 clones listed, around 82% are singletons. This sample was shared with a second study, whose subject was human thymus T cells. From that study: Healthy Finnish infants undergoing corrective surgery for congenital heart defects provided the donor material. Gene usage for V and J segments appeared biased in thymic and blood repertoires.

The origin of this receptor is a boy under two years old with a congenital heart defect. Material for sequencing was thymocytes. V gene TRBV6-6 combines with J gene TRBJ2-3; 9 bases are a match to TRBD2. CDR3 residues: CASGTSGRYTDTQYF. In DNA, the CDR3 is TGTGCCAGCGGAACTAGCGGGCGCTACACAGATACGCAGTATTTT.